In this sample, the clone carrying this T cell receptor (beta chain) turned up a few times. The antigen is not known. Next came a second PCR, run for about 7 to 12 cycles, which used a sample-barcoded 5' primer along with a J-beta primer mix. TCRdb passed the 5' RACE reads through MiXCR, listing each CDR3 protein once. The sample yields 1.5 million to 2 million distinct CDR3 sequences, under 30% seen once. These data are taken from a study of blood T cells in healthy people across ages. The germline V gene has CDR1 PRHDT and CDR2 FYEKMQ (reference sequence). Germline trimming cut 5 bases from V and 8 bases from J; bases unmatched to any gene: 9. The CDR3 is 16 residues long. Whole-study results and caveats: It was held that diversity estimates obtained from one million T cells represented underestimates.

Sequencing input: blood. The chain has TRBV13 and TRBJ2-1, with 13 bases matching TRBD2. The source of this sequence is a woman aged 25-40 years in good health. The CDR3, as DNA: TGTGCCAGCAGCCCTAGACTAGCGGGAGGCGTCTATGAGCAGTTCTTC. Translation gives CASSPRLAGGVYEQFF.